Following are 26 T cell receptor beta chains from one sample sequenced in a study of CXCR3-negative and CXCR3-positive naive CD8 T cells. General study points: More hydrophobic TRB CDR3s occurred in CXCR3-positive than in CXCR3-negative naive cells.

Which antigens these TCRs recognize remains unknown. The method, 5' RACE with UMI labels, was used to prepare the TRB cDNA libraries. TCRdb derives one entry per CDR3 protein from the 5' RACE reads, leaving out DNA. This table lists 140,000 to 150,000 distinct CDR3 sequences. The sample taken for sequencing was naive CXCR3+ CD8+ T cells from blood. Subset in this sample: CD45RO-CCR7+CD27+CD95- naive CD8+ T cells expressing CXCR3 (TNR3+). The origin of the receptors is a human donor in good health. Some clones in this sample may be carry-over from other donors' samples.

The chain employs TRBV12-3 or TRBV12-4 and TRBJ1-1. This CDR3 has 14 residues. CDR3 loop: CASSLKIMNTEAFF.

The CDR3 is CSVYYVGRNQETQYF. J is TRBJ2-5 and V is TRBV29-1. Germline V CDR1 and CDR2: SQVTM, ANQGSEA. The CDR3 spans 15 residues.

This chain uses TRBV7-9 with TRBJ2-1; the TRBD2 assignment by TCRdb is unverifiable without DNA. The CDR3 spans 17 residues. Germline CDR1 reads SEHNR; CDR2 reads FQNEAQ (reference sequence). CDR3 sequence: CASSFPIAGSSYNEQFF.

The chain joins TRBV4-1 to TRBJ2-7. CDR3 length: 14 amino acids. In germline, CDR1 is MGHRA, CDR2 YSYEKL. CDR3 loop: CASTVEDSSYEQYF.

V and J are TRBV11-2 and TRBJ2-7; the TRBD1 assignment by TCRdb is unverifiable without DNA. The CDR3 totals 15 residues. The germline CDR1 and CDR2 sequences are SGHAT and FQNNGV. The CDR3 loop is CASTFSGTGGYEQYF.

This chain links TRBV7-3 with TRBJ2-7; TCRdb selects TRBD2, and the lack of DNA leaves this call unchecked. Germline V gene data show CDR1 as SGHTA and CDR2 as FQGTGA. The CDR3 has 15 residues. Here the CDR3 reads CASSQSTGLESEQYF. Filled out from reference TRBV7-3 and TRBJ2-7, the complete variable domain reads GAGVSQTPSNKVTEKGKYVELRCDPISGHTALYWYRQSLGQGPEFLIYFQGTGAADDSGLPNDRFFAVRPEGSVSTLKIQRTERGDSAVYLCASSQSTGLESEQYFGPGTRLTVT.

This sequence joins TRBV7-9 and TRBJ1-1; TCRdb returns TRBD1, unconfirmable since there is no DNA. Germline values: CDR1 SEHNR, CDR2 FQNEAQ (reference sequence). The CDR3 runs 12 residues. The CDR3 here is CASSTSGGQAFF.

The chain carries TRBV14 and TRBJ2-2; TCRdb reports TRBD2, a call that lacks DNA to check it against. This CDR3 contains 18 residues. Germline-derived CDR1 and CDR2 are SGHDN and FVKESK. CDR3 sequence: CASSQEASGGPNTGELFF.

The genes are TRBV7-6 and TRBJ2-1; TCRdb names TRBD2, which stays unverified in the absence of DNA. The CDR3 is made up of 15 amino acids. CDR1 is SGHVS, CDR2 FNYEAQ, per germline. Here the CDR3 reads CASSAPGLRYNEQFF.

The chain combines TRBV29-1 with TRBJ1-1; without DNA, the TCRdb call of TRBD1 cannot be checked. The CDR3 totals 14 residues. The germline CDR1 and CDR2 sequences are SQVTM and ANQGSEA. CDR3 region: CSVEGEGATGESPF.

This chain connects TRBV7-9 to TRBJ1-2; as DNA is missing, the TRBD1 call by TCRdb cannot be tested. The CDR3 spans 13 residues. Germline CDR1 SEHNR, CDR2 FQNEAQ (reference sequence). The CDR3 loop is CASSSAGFYGYTF.

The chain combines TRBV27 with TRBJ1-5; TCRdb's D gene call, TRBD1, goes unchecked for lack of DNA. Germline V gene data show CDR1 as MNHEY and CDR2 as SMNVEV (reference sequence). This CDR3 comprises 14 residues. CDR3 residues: CASSLQGIGQPQHF.

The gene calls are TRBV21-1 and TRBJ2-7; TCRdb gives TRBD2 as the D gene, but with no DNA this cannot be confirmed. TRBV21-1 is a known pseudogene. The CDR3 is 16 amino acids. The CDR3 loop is CASSKETSGSNYEQYF.

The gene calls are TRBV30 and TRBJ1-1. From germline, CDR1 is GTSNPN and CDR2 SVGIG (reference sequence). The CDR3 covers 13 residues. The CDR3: CAWSVGVGGRAFF. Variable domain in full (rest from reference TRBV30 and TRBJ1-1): SQTIHQWPATLVQPVGSPLSLECTVEGTSNPNLYWYRQAAGRGLQLLFYSVGIGQISSEVPQNLSASRPQDRQFILSSKKLLLSDSGFYLCAWSVGVGGRAFFGQGTRLTVV.

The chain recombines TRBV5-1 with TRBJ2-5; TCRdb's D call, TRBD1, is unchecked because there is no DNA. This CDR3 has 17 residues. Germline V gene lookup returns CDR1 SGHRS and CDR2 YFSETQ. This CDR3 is CASRTLQGTKIEETQYF. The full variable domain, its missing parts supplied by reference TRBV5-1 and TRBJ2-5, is KAGVTQTPRYLIKTRGQQVTLSCSPISGHRSVSWYQQTPGQGLQFLFEYFSETQRNKGNFPGRFSGRQFSNSRSEMNVSTLELGDSALYLCASRTLQGTKIEETQYFGPGTRLLVL.

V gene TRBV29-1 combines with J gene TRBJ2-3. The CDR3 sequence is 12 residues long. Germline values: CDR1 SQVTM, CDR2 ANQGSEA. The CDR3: CSVPDYTDTQYF.

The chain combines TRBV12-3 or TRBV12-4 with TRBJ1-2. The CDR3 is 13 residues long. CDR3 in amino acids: CASNRHQTYGYTF.

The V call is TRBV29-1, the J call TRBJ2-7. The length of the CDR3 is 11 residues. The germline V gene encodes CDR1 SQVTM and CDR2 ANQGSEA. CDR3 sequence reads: CSVGLQYEQYF.

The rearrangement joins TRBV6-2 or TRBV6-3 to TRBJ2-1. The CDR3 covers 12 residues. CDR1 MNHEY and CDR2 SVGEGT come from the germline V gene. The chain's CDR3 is CASSYWNNEQFF.

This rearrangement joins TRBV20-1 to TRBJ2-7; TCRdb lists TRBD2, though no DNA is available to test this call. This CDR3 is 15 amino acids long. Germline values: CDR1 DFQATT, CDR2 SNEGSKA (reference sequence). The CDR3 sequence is CSARPSGGLSYEQYF.

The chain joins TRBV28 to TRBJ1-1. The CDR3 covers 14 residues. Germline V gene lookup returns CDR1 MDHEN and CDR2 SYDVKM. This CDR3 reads CASSLNTGSAEAFF.

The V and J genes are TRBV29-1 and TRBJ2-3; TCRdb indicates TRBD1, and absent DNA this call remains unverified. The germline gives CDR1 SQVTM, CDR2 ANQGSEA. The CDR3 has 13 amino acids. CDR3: CSVDWDSTDTQYF.

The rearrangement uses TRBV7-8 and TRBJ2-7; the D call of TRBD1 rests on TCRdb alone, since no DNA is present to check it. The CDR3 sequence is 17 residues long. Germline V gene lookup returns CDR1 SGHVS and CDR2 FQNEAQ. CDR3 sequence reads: CASSLGGISRTTYEQYF.

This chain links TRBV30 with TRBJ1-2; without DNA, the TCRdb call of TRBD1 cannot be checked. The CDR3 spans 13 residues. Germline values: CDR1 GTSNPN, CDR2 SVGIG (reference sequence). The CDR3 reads CAWSGSDRYGYTF.

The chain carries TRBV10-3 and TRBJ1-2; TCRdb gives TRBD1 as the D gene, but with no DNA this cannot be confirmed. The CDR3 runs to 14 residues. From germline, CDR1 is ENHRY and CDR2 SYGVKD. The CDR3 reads CAISVLDTMEGYTF.

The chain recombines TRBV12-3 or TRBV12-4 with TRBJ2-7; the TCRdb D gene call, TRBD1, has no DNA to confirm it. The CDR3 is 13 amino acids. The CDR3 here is CASSLQGIDEQYF.